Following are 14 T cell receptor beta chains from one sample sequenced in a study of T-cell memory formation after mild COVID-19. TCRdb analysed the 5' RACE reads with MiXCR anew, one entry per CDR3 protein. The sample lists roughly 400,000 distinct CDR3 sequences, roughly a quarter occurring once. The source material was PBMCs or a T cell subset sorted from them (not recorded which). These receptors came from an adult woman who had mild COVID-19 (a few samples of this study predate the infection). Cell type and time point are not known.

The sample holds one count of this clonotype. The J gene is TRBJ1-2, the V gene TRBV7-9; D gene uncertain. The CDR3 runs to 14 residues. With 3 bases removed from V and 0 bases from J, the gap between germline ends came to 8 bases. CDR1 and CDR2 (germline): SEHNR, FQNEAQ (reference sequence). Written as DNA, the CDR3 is TGTGCCAGCAGCTTTGTCGGGGCTAACTATGGCTACACCTTC. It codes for CASSFVGANYGYTF. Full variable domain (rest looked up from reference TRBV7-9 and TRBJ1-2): DTGVSQNPRHKITKRGQNVTFRCDPISEHNRLYWYRQTLGQGPEFLTYFQNEAQLEKSRLLSDRFSAERPKGSFSTLEIQRTEQGDSAMYLCASSFVGANYGYTFGSGTRLTVV.

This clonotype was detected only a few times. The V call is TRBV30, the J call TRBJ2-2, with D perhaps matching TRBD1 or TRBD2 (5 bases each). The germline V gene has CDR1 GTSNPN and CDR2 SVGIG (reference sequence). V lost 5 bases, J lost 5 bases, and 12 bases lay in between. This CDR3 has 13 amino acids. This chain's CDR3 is CAWVRGRTGELFF. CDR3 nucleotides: TGTGCCTGGGTCCGGGGACGGACCGGGGAGCTGTTTTTT. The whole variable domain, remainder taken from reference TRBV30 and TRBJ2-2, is SQTIHQWPATLVQPVGSPLSLECTVEGTSNPNLYWYRQAAGRGLQLLFYSVGIGQISSEVPQNLSASRPQDRQFILSSKKLLLSDSGFYLCAWVRGRTGELFFGEGSRLTVL.

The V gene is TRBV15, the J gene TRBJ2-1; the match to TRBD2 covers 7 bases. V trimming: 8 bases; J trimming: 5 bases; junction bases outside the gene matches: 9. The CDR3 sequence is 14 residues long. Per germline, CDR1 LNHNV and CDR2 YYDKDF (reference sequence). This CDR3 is CATASVGGNNEQFF. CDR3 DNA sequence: TGTGCCACCGCGTCGGTGGGGGGGAACAATGAGCAGTTCTTC.

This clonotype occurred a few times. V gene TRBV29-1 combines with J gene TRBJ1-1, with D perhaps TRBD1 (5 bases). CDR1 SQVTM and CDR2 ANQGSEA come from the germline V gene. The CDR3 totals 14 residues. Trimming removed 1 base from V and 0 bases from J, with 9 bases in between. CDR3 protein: CSVEVRGMNTEAFF. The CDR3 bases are TGCAGCGTTGAAGTTCGGGGGATGAACACTGAAGCTTTCTTT. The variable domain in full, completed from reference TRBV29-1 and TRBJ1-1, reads SAVISQKPSRDICQRGTSLTIQCQVDSQVTMMFWYRQQPGQSLTLIATANQGSEATYESGFVIDKFPISRPNLTFSTLTVSNMSPEDSSIYLCSVEVRGMNTEAFFGQGTRLTVV.

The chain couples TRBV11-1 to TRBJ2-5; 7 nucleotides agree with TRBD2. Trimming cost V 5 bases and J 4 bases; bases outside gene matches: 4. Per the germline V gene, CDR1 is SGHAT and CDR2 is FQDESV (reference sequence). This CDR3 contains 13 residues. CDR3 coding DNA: TGTGCCAGCAGCAGCGGGGTCGGAGAGACCCAGTACTTC. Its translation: CASSSGVGETQYF.

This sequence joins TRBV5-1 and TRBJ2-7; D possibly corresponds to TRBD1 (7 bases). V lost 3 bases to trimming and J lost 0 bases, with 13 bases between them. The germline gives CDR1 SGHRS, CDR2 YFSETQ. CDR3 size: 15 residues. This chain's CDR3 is CASSWGDRTSYEQYF. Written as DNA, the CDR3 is TGCGCCAGCAGCTGGGGGGACAGAACCTCCTACGAGCAGTACTTC.

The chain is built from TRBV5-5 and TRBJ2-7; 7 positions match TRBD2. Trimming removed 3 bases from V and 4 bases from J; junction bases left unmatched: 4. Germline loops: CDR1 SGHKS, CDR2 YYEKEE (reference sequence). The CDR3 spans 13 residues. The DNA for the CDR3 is TGTGCCAGCAGCTACGTGGGGGGGTACGAGCAGTACTTC. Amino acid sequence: CASSYVGGYEQYF.

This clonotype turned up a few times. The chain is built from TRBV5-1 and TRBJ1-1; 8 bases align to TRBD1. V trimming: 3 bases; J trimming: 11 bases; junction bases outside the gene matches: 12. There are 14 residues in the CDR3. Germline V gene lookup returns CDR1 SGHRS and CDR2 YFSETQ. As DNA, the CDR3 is TGCGCCAGCAGCTCTCCAGGGGGGGACAGGAGGGCTTTCTTT. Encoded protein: CASSSPGGDRRAFF.

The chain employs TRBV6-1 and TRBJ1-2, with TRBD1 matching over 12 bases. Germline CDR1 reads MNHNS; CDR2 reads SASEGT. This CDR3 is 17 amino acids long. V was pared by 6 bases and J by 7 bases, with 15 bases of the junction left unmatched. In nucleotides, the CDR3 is TGTGCCAGCAGAGTAACCGCCCCGGGACAGGGGGCACGTGGCTACACCTTC. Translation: CASRVTAPGQGARGYTF.

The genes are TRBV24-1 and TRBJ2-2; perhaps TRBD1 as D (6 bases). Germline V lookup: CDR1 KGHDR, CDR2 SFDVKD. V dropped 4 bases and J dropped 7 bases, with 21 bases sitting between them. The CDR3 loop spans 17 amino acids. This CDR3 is CATSDAIGDNLNGELFF. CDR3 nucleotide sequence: TGTGCCACCAGTGACGCAATAGGGGACAATCTTAACGGGGAGCTGTTTTTT.

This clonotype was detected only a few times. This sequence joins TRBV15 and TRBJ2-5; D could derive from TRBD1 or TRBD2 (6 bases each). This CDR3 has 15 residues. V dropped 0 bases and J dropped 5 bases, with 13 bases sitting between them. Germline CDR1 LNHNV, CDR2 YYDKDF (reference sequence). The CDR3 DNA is TGTGCCACCAGCAGAGATCTTCGGGGGCATGAGACCCAGTACTTC. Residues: CATSRDLRGHETQYF.

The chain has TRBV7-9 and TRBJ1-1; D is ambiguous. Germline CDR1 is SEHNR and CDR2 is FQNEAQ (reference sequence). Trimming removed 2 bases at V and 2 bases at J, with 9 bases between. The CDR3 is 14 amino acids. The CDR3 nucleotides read TGTGCCAGCAGCTTAACACAGCGAAACACTGAAGCTTTCTTT. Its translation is CASSLTQRNTEAFF.

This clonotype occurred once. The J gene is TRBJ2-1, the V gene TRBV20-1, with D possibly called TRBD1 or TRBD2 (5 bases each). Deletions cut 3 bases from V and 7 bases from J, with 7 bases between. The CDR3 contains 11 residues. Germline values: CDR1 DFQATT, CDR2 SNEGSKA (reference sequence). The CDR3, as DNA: TGCAGTGCTAGCGGGGCAAATGAGCAGTTCTTC. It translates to CSASGANEQFF.

The CDR3 loop is CASSFGQGTGELFF. In DNA form, the CDR3 reads TGTGCCAGCAGTTTCGGGCAGGGGACCGGGGAGCTGTTTTTT. This chain links TRBV12-3 or TRBV12-4 with TRBJ2-2; a weak D match, TRBD1 (6 bases). CDR3 size: 14 residues. V was cut by 3 bases and J by 5 bases, with 10 bases left in between.